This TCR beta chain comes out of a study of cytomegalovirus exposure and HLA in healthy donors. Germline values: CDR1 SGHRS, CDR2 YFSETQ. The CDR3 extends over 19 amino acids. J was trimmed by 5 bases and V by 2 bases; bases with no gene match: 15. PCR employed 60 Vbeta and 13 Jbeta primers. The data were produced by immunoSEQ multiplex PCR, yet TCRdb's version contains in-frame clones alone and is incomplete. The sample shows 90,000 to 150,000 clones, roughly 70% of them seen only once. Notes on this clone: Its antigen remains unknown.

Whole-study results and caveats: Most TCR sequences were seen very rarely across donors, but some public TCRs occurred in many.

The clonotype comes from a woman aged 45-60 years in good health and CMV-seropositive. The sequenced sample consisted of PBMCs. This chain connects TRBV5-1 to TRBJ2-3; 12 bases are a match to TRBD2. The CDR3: CASSLIRTSGVSAGDTQYF. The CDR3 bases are TGCGCCAGCAGCTTAATAAGGACTAGCGGGGTGAGCGCTGGAGATACGCAGTATTTT. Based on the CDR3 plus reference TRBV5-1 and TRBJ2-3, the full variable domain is KAGVTQTPRYLIKTRGQQVTLSCSPISGHRSVSWYQQTPGQGLQFLFEYFSETQRNKGNFPGRFSGRQFSNSRSEMNVSTLELGDSALYLCASSLIRTSGVSAGDTQYFGPGTRLTVL.